These 26 T cell receptor beta chains were sequenced from one sample in a study of technical replicates of blood from a handful of donors. Clones were sequenced by immunoSEQ multiplex PCR, and TCRdb holds only the in-frame ones, with some missing. The sample includes around 80,000 clones, about 95% of them seen just once. Sequencing input: T cells isolated from PBMCs. All receptors come from a human donor in good health.

V usage is TRBV5-3 and J usage is TRBJ2-3; 8 positions match TRBD1. TRBV5-3 counts as an open reading frame of uncertain function. With V trimmed by 10 bases and J by 2 bases, 15 bases remained unmatched. The CDR3 extends over 16 amino acids. In nucleotides, the CDR3 is TGTGCCGAGACTCTTAGGACAGGGTCAGACACAGATACGCAGTATTTT. It encodes CAETLRTGSDTDTQYF.

The J gene is TRBJ2-7, the V gene TRBV6-1; 8 nucleotides agree with TRBD2. The CDR3 covers 15 residues. Looked up from germline, CDR1 is MNHNS and CDR2 is SASEGT. After removal of 3 bases from V and 4 bases from J, the junction contained 8 bases not matched to a gene. The CDR3 spells CASSDPGLVMYEQYF. CDR3 coding DNA: TGTGCCAGCAGTGACCCGGGACTAGTGATGTACGAGCAGTACTTC.

V gene TRBV28 combines with J gene TRBJ2-4; TRBD2 agrees at 7 bases. Losses at the gene ends were 1 base for V and 7 bases for J; bases not matched to a gene: 7. Germline-derived CDR1 and CDR2 are MDHEN and SYDVKM. The CDR3 is made up of 15 amino acids. The chain's CDR3 is CASSLSAAGENIQYF. The CDR3 DNA sequence: TGTGCCAGCAGTTTATCCGCCGCGGGGGAGAACATTCAGTACTTC.

This clone was counted once. The chain is built from TRBV9 and TRBJ1-5; 8 nucleotides line up with TRBD1. V trimming: 0 bases; J trimming: 7 bases; junction bases outside the gene matches: 3. This CDR3 region has 14 residues. Per germline, CDR1 SGDLS and CDR2 YYNGEE. The DNA for the CDR3 is TGTGCCAGCAGCGTAGGACAGGGGCAACAGCCCCAGCATTTT. Translation gives CASSVGQGQQPQHF.

This chain links TRBV19 with TRBJ1-5, with D possibly being TRBD1 (6 bases). Trimming cost V 5 bases and J 4 bases, with 15 bases left between them. The germline V gene encodes CDR1 LNHDA and CDR2 SQIVND (reference sequence). The CDR3 runs 15 residues. The CDR3 is CASSAPTGWNQPQHF. CDR3 coding DNA: TGTGCCAGTAGTGCGCCGACAGGATGGAATCAGCCCCAGCATTTT.

This chain connects TRBV25-1 to TRBJ2-3; possibly TRBD2 for D (6 bases). Between the trimmed V and J ends, which lost 7 bases and 4 bases, there was a span of 12 bases. The CDR3 runs to 13 residues. The germline CDR1 and CDR2 sequences are MGHDK and SYGVNS. Written as DNA, the CDR3 is TGTGCCAGCACGGGGGAAGGGGCAGATACGCAGTATTTT. It specifies CASTGEGADTQYF.

CDR3: CASSITSRNEQFF. CDR3 nucleotides: TGCGCCAGCAGCATCACTAGCAGGAATGAGCAGTTCTTC. The chain couples TRBV5-1 to TRBJ2-1; tentatively, D is TRBD2 (6 bases). Germline V gene sequence: CDR1 SGHRS, CDR2 YFSETQ. Trimming left V 4 bases short and J 7 bases short, with 12 bases between. CDR3 length equals 13 residues.

V is TRBV6-6 and J is TRBJ1-2; 9 positions match TRBD1. This CDR3 has 15 residues. With V trimmed by 6 bases and J by 3 bases, 8 bases remained unmatched. Germline CDR1 is MNHNY and CDR2 is SVGAGI (reference sequence). The CDR3 reads CASSYFDRGDYGYTF. The CDR3, as DNA: TGTGCCAGCAGCTATTTTGACAGGGGGGACTATGGCTACACCTTC.

V usage is TRBV27 and J usage is TRBJ1-1; D unresolved. The CDR3 has 15 amino acids. Germline-derived CDR1 and CDR2 are MNHEY and SMNVEV (reference sequence). V lost 2 bases and J 4 bases, leaving 14 bases between the germline ends. This CDR3 is CASSLNLRGTTEAFF. CDR3 DNA: TGTGCCAGCAGTTTAAATCTGCGGGGTACCACTGAAGCTTTCTTT.

V is TRBV18 and J is TRBJ2-2; TRBD2 agrees at 11 bases. This CDR3 spans 18 amino acids. V trimming: 8 bases; J trimming: 3 bases; junction bases outside the gene matches: 14. Germline V gene lookup returns CDR1 KGHSH and CDR2 LQKENI. The CDR3 bases are TGTGCCAGCCATCCACCGATAGCGGGAGGGCCTTACACCGGGGAGCTGTTTTTT. It translates to CASHPPIAGGPYTGELFF.

The chain employs TRBV11-3 and TRBJ2-3; the D is unclear. Germline V CDR1 and CDR2: SGHNT, YENEEA. The germline V and J ends were trimmed by 1 base and 6 bases, with 5 bases remaining between them. The length of the CDR3 is 12 residues. For the CDR3, the DNA is TGTGCCAGCAGCTTAGTTTCGGATACGCAGTATTTT. Encoded protein: CASSLVSDTQYF.

V is TRBV28 and J is TRBJ1-5, with 8 bases identical to TRBD1. V dropped 2 bases and J dropped 2; count of bases not matched to a gene: 5. The CDR3 contains 16 residues. Germline CDR1 MDHEN, CDR2 SYDVKM. The CDR3 DNA is TGTGCCAGCAGTTTAGCCGACAGGGGAGGCAATCAGCCCCAGCATTTT. Protein product: CASSLADRGGNQPQHF.

V is TRBV11-3 and J is TRBJ2-1, with TRBD2 identical over 14 bases. Losses at the gene ends were 5 bases for V and 0 bases for J; bases not matched to a gene: 9. Germline values: CDR1 SGHNT, CDR2 YENEEA. The CDR3 extends over 19 amino acids. CDR3 loop: CASSPGTSGSSISYNEQFF. CDR3 nucleotides: TGTGCCAGCAGCCCCGGGACTAGCGGGAGTAGCATCTCCTACAATGAGCAGTTCTTC.

The chain is built from TRBV28 and TRBJ1-1; the D is unclear. CDR3 size: 12 residues. The germline V gene encodes CDR1 MDHEN and CDR2 SYDVKM. V lost 6 bases, J lost 1 base, and 6 bases lay in between. The CDR3 sequence is CASRSGNTEAFF. CDR3 nucleotides: TGTGCCAGCAGGTCAGGGAACACTGAAGCTTTCTTT.

The chain joins TRBV19 to TRBJ2-1, with 8 bases fitting TRBD2. The CDR3 contains 14 residues. Per the germline V gene, CDR1 is LNHDA and CDR2 is SQIVND (reference sequence). Losses at the gene ends were 4 bases for V and 9 bases for J; bases not matched to a gene: 8. The CDR3 loop reads CASSSSGEVSEQFF. The DNA for the CDR3 is TGTGCCAGTAGTAGTAGCGGGGAAGTTAGTGAGCAGTTCTTC.

The chain combines TRBV5-4 with TRBJ1-2; D is uncertain. Germline values: CDR1 SGHNT, CDR2 YYREEE (reference sequence). The CDR3 runs to 13 residues. V lost 5 bases and J lost 4, with 12 bases in between. CDR3 in amino acids: CASSLLTGYGYTF. Here the CDR3 DNA reads TGTGCCAGCAGTCTGTTAACGGGCTATGGCTACACCTTC.

The chain recombines TRBV7-9 with TRBJ2-7, with 7 bases matching TRBD2. Looked up from germline, CDR1 is SEHNR and CDR2 is FQNEAQ (reference sequence). The CDR3 covers 17 residues. The ends lost 5 bases at V and 0 bases at J; junction bases unmatched: 13. The CDR3 region is CASSITSGNLNSYEQYF. DNA of the CDR3: TGTGCCAGCAGCATCACGAGCGGGAACCTAAACTCCTACGAGCAGTACTTC.

The gene calls are TRBV29-1 and TRBJ1-1, with 7 bases matching TRBD1. Trimming at V came to 7 bases and at J to 2 bases, leaving 4 bases not matched to a gene. The V gene's germline CDR1 is SQVTM and CDR2 ANQGSEA. The CDR3 has 12 residues. The DNA for the CDR3 is TGCAGCGGAGGGGGCCCCAACACTGAAGCTTTCTTT. Translating it yields CSGGGPNTEAFF. Combining the CDR3 with reference TRBV29-1 and TRBJ1-1 gives the whole variable domain SAVISQKPSRDICQRGTSLTIQCQVDSQVTMMFWYRQQPGQSLTLIATANQGSEATYESGFVIDKFPISRPNLTFSTLTVSNMSPEDSSIYLCSGGGPNTEAFFGQGTRLTVV.

The rearrangement links TRBV19 to TRBJ1-5; weak D call: TRBD1 (6 bases). The CDR3 extends over 14 amino acids. Between the trimmed V and J ends, which lost 5 bases and 4 bases, there was a span of 12 bases. From germline, CDR1 is LNHDA and CDR2 SQIVND (reference sequence). The CDR3 is CASSLRGFNQPQHF. CDR3 sequence (DNA): TGTGCCAGTAGTCTAAGGGGGTTTAATCAGCCCCAGCATTTT.

This chain connects TRBV6-5 to TRBJ2-3; TRBD2 aligns across 7 bases. This CDR3 has 14 amino acids. CDR1 is MNHEY and CDR2 is SVGAGI in the germline V gene. Trimming removed 6 bases from V and 1 base from J; junction bases left unmatched: 4. The DNA of the CDR3 is TGTGCCAGCAGAAGCGGGACTGGCACAGATACGCAGTATTTT. Protein: CASRSGTGTDTQYF.

This clone was picked up a small number of times. The chain uses TRBV28 and TRBJ1-1; the match to TRBD1 covers 7 bases. Germline CDR1 MDHEN, CDR2 SYDVKM. The ends lost 4 bases at V and 1 base at J; junction bases unmatched: 3. The CDR3 is made up of 14 amino acids. CDR3 residues: CASSSWTGNTEAFF. For the CDR3, the DNA is TGTGCCAGCAGTTCCTGGACAGGGAACACTGAAGCTTTCTTT.

The J gene is TRBJ1-5, the V gene TRBV5-3; TRBD1 aligns across 8 bases. Being an ORF, TRBV5-3 has a function that is uncertain. V lost 0 bases and J lost 6; bases outside the gene matches: 2. The CDR3 extends over 14 amino acids. CDR3 DNA: TGTGCCAGAAGCTTGGGGACAGGGTCTCAGCCCCAGCATTTT. Protein sequence: CARSLGTGSQPQHF.

The rearrangement joins TRBV15 to TRBJ1-4; tentative D call: TRBD1 (5 bases). Trimming took off 8 bases at V and 7 bases at J, with 11 bases between the two ends. Germline values: CDR1 LNHNV, CDR2 YYDKDF (reference sequence). The CDR3 runs to 12 residues. For the CDR3, the DNA is TGTGCCACCGGGGGGGGAACTGAAAAACTGTTTTTT. Translating it yields CATGGGTEKLFF.

The genes are TRBV5-1 and TRBJ2-7, with 9 bases matching TRBD1. CDR1 is SGHRS and CDR2 is YFSETQ in the germline V gene. The CDR3 length is 14 residues. V shed 0 bases and J 5 bases; nucleotides not matched to a gene: 3. CDR3 in amino acids: CASSLGDRVHEQYF. The CDR3 coding sequence is TGCGCCAGCAGCTTGGGGGACAGGGTACACGAGCAGTACTTC.

V usage is TRBV5-4 and J usage is TRBJ1-1, with D unresolved. This CDR3 has 12 residues. Germline V gives CDR1 SGHNT, CDR2 YYREEE (reference sequence). V lost 0 bases and J 7 bases, leaving 7 bases between the germline ends. The CDR3 sequence is CASSLGRVEAFF. CDR3 sequence (DNA): TGTGCCAGCAGCTTGGGACGGGTTGAAGCTTTCTTT. The variable domain in full, with the rest retrieved from reference TRBV5-4 and TRBJ1-1, is ETGVTQSPTHLIKTRGQQVTLRCSSQSGHNTVSWYQQALGQGPQFIFQYYREEENGRGNFPPRFSGLQFPNYSSELNVNALELDDSALYLCASSLGRVEAFFGQGTRLTVV.

J is TRBJ2-3 and V is TRBV4-1; TRBD1 matches 11 bases. Trimming cost V 4 bases and J 7 bases; bases outside gene matches: 1. This CDR3 has 13 residues. Germline CDR1 is MGHRA and CDR2 is YSYEKL. Written as DNA, the CDR3 is TGCGCCAGCAGCCGGGACAGGGGGTATACGCAGTATTTT. This gives the protein CASSRDRGYTQYF.